This paragraph covers one T cell receptor beta chain sequence. Ten or more counts support this clonotype. The clone's antigen remains unknown. No per-base quality is available; no much larger clone lies one base away. This entry comes from a study of T cells in Graves' hyperthyroidism and ophthalmopathy (dated by TCRdb to between 2017 and 2020). As for the study more broadly: Peripheral blood was collected at initial diagnosis, before any treatment. To identify TCR V-J signatures that set the groups apart, the researchers used a discovery cohort of 90 to 100 patients, made up of approximately 43 with Graves' ophthalmopathy and about 60 with stable Graves' hyperthyroidism. Prospective prediction of ophthalmopathy was tested in an independent validation cohort of 18 to 20 hyperthyroidism patients and some 17 patients who later progressed to ophthalmopathy. For training and testing, the approximately 97 patients in the discovery cohort were randomly divided in a 7:3 ratio. Thyroid tissue and blood T-cell repertoires from over 5 Graves' hyperthyroidism patients were also compared in the study. After sampling, hyperthyroidism patients received methimazole starting at 30 mg daily, and ophthalmopathy patients received high-dose intravenous methylprednisolone. According to the paper, TCR Vbeta CDR3 sequencing was carried out on 120 to 150 peripheral blood samples, which came from fewer than 50 ophthalmopathy, roughly 75 hyperthyroidism and roughly 17 progressor patients. General study outcomes and caveats: A 13 V-J signature model separated ophthalmopathy from stable hyperthyroidism, with roughly 88% sensitivity and roughly 81% specificity in cross-validation and 80%/75% in testing. No statistical method was used to fix the sample size in advance, and group allocation was not hidden from the investigators. In validation, progression to ophthalmopathy was predicted by the model with 55% to 71% sensitivity and around 76% specificity, a median of about 6.4 months before onset. Most expanded thyroid clonotypes (frequency above 0.001) were also detected in blood, a finding suggesting that blood repertoires may reflect thyroid immune responses.

TCR beta CDR3 regions were amplified from RNA transcripts. A first-round RT-PCR of the TCR CDR3 used the HTBI primer set with the Qiagen OneStep RT-PCR kit. A second multiplex PCR round built the libraries, followed by size selection and purification. The libraries were sequenced on an Illumina HiSeq2000 using paired-end 100 bp reads. Turning to the authors' computational methods: SOAPnuke was used to process the raw data, with reads discarded if the reads contained adapters or uncalled bases, had a mean Phred below 15, or lacked an exact constant-primer or identifier match. High-quality paired reads were merged using COPE v1.2.5, and each unique nucleotide sequence was defined as a clonotype. MiTCR v1.1 was used to align clonotypes to the IMGT TRBV, TRBD and TRBJ reference segments. The analysis included only V-J combinations with a frequency above 0.0001, which together covered roughly 99% of the repertoires. A TCS score was defined as the ratio between F50 (clonal expansion) and ExV (chaos), using BLOSUM62-based TCRdist between CDR3 peptides within each V-J. Welch's t-statistics and random forest reduced roughly 540 V-J features to fewer than 15, which were used in a naive Bayes classifier (R e1071). In-frame beta chains were kept once TCRdb had trimmed the public reads at Q25 with fastp and called clones with MiXCR. Duplicate CDR3 protein sequences are folded into a single record with the most common DNA and genes. The V and J calls and clone size come from TCRdb's table, not from the authors' own analysis. For this sample there are around 450,000 distinct CDR3 sequences; approximately 14% appear just once. The ten top clones hold 5.3% of the sample.

V is clipped by 3 bases and J by 0 bases, and the sequence between their germline boundaries is 12 bases long. CDR1 and CDR2, per the germline V gene (reference sequence), are DFQATT and SNEGSKA. Measured from the cysteine to the phenylalanine, the CDR3 is 15 residues long. Only the CDR3 part of the read is kept: 45 bases, read in frame from the first base. Graves' hyperthyroidism was defined as stable when no progression to ophthalmopathy occurred over 18 months of follow-up. The hyperthyroidism patients were between 18 and 65 years old and newly diagnosed, with a disease duration of less than 2 months. Any patient with an uncontrolled infection, another autoimmune disease, pregnancy or lactation was excluded. Diagnoses were established on the basis of clinical symptoms, serum thyroxine and TRAb, thyroid ultrasound, and orbital computed tomography. PBMCs were isolated from more than 8 ml of fresh peripheral blood by Ficoll-Paque density gradient centrifugation. Total RNA was extracted with Trizol reagent, and quality was checked on an Agilent 2100 Bioanalyzer.

The sequence was obtained from a woman under 30 with Graves' hyperthyroidism. Sequencing was carried out using blood. The chain uses TRBV20-1 and TRBJ2-4; possibly the D gene is TRBD1, per 6 matching bases. The CDR3 loop reads CSARDSGVAKNIQYF. The nucleotide sequence reads TGCAGTGCTAGGGACAGTGGGGTAGCCAAAAACATTCAGTACTTC.